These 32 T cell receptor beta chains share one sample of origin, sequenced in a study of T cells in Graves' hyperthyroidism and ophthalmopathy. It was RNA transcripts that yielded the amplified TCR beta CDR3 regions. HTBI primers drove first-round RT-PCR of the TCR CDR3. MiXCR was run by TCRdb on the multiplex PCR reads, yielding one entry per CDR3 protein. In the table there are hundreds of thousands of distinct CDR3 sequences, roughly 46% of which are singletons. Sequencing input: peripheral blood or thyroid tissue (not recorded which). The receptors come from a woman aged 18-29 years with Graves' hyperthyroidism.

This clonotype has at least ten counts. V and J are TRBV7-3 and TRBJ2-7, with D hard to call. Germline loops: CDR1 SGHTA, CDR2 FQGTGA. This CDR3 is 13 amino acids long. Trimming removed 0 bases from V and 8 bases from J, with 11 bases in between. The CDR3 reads CASSLTVLSQQYF. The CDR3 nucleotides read TGTGCCAGCAGCTTAACGGTCCTTAGCCAGCAGTACTTC.

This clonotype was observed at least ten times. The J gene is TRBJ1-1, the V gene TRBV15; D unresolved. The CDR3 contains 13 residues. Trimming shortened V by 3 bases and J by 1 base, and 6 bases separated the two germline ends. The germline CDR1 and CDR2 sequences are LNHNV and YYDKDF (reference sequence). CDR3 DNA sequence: TGTGCCACCAGCAGCAGACAGAACACTGAAGCTTTCTTT. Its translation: CATSSRQNTEAFF.

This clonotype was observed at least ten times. The CDR3 sequence is CASSSSGTGSYEQYF. CDR3 coding DNA: TGTGCCAGCAGCTCGTCCGGGACAGGTTCCTACGAGCAGTACTTC. This sequence joins TRBV7-2 and TRBJ2-7, with 8 bases identical to TRBD1. This CDR3 is 15 amino acids long. Germline CDR1 reads SGHTA; CDR2 reads FQGNSA. V trimming: 4 bases; J trimming: 1 base; junction bases outside the gene matches: 6.

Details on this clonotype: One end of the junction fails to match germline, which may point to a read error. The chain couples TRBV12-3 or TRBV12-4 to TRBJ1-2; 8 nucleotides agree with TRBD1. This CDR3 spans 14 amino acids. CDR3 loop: CASSLPGGFYGHTF. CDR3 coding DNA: TGTGCCAGCAGTTTACCAGGGGGCTTCTATGGCCACACCTTC.

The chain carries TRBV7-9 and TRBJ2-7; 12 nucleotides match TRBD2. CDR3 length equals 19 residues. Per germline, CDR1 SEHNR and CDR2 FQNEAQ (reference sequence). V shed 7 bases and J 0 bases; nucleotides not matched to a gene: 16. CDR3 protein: CASTRDPASGRETSYEQYF. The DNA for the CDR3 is TGTGCCAGCACCCGTGATCCGGCTAGCGGGAGGGAGACCTCCTACGAGCAGTACTTC. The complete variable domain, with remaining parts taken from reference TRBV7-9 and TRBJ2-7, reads DTGVSQNPRHKITKRGQNVTFRCDPISEHNRLYWYRQTLGQGPEFLTYFQNEAQLEKSRLLSDRFSAERPKGSFSTLEIQRTEQGDSAMYLCASTRDPASGRETSYEQYFGPGTRLTVT.

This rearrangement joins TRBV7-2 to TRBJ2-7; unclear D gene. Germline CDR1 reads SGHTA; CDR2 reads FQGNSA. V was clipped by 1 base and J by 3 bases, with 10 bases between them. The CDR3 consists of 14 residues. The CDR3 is CASSLGLGIYEQYF. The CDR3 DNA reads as TGTGCCAGCAGCTTAGGATTGGGGATCTACGAGCAGTACTTC.

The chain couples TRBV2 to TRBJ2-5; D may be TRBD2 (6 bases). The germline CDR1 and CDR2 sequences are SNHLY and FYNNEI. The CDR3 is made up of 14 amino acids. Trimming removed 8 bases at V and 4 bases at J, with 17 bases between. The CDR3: CASGLRGTGETQYF. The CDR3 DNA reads TGTGCCAGCGGCCTACGGGGGACGGGAGAGACCCAGTACTTC.

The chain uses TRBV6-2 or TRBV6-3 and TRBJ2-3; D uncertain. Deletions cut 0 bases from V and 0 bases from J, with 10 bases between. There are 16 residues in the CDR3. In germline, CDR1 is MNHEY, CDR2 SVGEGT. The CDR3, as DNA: TGTGCCAGCAGTTACTCGAGGCAGACAAGCACAGATACGCAGTATTTT. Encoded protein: CASSYSRQTSTDTQYF.

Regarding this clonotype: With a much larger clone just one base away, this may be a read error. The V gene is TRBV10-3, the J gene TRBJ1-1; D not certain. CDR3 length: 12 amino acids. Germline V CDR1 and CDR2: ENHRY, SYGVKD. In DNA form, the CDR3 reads TGTGCCATCAGGGAGTGGAACACTGAAGCTTTCTTT. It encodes CAIREWNTEAFF.

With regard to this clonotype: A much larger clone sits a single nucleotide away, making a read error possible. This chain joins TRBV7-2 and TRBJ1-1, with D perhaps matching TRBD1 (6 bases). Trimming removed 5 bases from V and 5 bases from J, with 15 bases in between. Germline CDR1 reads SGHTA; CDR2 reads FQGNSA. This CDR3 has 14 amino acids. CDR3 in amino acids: CASSRGRGRTEAFF. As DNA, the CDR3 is TGTGCCAGCAGCCGCGGACGGGGGCGTACTGAAGCTTTCTTT.

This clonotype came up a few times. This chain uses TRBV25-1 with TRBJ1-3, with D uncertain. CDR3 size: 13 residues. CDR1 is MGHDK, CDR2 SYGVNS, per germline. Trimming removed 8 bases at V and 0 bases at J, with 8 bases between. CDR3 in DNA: TGTGCCAGCTATGAGGGCTCTGGAAACACCATATATTTT. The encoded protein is CASYEGSGNTIYF.

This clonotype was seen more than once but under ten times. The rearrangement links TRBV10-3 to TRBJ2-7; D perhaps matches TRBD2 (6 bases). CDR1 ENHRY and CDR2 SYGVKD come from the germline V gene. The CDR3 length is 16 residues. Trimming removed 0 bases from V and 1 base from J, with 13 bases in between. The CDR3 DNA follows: TGTGCCATCAGTGAGTCATGGAGGGTAATGTCCTACGAGCAGTACTTC. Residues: CAISESWRVMSYEQYF.

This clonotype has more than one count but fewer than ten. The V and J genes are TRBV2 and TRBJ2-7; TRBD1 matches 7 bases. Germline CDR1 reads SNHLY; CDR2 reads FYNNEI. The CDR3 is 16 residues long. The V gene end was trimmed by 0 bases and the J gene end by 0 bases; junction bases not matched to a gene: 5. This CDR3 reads CASSEAWTGHSYEQYF. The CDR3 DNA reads TGTGCCAGCAGTGAAGCATGGACAGGACACTCCTACGAGCAGTACTTC.

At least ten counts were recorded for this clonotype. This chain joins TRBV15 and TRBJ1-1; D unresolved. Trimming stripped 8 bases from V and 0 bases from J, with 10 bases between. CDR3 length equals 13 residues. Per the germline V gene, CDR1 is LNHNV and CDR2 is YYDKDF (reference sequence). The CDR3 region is CATSVGLNTEAFF. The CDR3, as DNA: TGTGCCACCTCAGTAGGATTGAACACTGAAGCTTTCTTT.

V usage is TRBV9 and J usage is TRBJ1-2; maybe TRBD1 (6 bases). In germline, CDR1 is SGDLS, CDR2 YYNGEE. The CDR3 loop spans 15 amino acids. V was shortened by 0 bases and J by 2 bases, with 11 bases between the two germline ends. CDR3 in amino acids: CASSVGSGVNYGYTF. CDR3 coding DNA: TGTGCCAGCAGCGTAGGCTCAGGGGTGAACTATGGCTACACCTTC.

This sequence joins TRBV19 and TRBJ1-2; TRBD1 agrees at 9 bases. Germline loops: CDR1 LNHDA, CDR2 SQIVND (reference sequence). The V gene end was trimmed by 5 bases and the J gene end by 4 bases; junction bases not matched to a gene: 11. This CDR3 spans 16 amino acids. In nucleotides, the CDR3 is TGTGCCAGTAGTGCAAACGCGGGACAGGGACGCTATGGCTACACCTTC. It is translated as CASSANAGQGRYGYTF.

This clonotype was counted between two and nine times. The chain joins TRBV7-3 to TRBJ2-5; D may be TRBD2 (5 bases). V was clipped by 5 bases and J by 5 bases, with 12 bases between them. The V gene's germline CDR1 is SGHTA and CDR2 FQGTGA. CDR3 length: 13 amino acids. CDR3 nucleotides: TGTGCCAGCAGCCCCGGACTCCATGAGACCCAGTACTTC. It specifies CASSPGLHETQYF.

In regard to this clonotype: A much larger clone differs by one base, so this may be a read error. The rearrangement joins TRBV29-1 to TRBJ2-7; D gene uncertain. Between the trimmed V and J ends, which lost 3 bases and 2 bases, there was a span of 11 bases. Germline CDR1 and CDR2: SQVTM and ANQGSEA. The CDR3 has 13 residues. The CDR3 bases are TGCAGCGTTGAGATGGTTTCTCCCTACGAGCAGTACTTC. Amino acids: CSVEMVSPYEQYF.

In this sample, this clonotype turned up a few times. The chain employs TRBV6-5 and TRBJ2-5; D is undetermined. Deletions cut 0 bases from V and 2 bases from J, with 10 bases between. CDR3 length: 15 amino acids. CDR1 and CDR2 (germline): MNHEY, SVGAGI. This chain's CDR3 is CASSYSASSQETQYF. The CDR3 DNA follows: TGTGCCAGCAGTTACTCGGCCAGCTCACAAGAGACCCAGTACTTC.

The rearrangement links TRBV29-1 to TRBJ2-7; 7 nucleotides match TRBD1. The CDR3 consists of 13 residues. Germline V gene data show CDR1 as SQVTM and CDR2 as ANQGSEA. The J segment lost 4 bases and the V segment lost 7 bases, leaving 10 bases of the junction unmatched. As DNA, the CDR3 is TGCAGCGCCGTTACAGGGGTTGGGTACGAGCAGTACTTC. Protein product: CSAVTGVGYEQYF.

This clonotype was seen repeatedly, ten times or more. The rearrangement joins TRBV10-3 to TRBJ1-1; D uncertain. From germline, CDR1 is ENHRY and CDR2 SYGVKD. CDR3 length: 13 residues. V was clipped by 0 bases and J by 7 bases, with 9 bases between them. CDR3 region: CAISESRRDEAFF. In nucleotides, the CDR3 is TGTGCCATCAGTGAGTCCCGAAGGGATGAAGCTTTCTTT.

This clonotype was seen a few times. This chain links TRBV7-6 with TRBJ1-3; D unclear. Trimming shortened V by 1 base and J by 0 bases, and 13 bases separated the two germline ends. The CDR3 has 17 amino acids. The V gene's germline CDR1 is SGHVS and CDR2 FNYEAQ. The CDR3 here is CASSLGQASSSGNTIYF. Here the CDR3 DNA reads TGTGCCAGCAGCTTAGGGCAGGCTTCGAGCTCTGGAAACACCATATATTTT.

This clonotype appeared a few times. CDR3 protein: CASSWSDQKDTEAFF. The CDR3, as DNA: TGTGCCAGCAGCTGGTCCGACCAAAAGGACACTGAAGCTTTCTTT. The gene calls are TRBV10-3 and TRBJ1-1; unclear D gene. Looked up from germline, CDR1 is ENHRY and CDR2 is SYGVKD. V gave up 10 bases and J gave up 3 bases, with 21 bases separating them. The CDR3 loop spans 15 amino acids.

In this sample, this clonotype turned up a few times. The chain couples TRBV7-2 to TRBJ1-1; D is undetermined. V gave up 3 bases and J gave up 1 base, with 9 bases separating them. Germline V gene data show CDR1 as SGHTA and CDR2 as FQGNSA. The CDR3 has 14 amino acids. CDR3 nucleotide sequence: TGTGCCAGCAGCTTCCGCAGGAGGAACACTGAAGCTTTCTTT. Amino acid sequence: CASSFRRRNTEAFF. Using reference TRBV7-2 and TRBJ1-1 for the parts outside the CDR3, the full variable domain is GAGVSQSPSNKVTEKGKDVELRCDPISGHTALYWYRQSLGQGLEFLIYFQGNSAPDKSGLPSDRFSAERTGGSVSTLTIQRTQQEDSAVYLCASSFRRRNTEAFFGQGTRLTVV.

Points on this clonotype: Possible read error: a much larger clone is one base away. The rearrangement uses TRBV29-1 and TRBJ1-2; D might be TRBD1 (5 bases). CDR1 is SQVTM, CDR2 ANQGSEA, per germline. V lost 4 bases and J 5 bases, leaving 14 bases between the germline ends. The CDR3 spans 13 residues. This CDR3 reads CSVADSLIYGYTF. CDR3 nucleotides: TGCAGCGTTGCCGACAGCCTCATTTATGGCTACACCTTC.

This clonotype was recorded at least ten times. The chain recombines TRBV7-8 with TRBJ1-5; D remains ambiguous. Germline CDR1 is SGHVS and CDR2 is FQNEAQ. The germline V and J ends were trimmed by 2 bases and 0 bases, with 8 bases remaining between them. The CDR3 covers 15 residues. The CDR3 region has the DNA TGTGCCAGCAGCTTACAAGACACTAGCAATCAGCCCCAGCATTTT. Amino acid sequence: CASSLQDTSNQPQHF.

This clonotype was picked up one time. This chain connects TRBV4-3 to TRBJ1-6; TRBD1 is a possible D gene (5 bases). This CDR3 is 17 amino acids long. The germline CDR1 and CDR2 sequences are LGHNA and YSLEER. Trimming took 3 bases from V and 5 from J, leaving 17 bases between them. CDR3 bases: TGCGCCAGCAGCCACCTCGGCCTGCAGGGCCATAATTCACCCCTCCACTTT. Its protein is CASSHLGLQGHNSPLHF.

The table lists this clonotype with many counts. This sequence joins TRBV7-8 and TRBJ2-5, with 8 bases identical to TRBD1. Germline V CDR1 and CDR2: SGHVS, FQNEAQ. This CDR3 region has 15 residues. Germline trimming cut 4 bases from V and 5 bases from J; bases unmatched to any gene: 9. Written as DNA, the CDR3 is TGTGCCAGCAGCTCCCGGACAGGGCTTGGGGAGACCCAGTACTTC. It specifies CASSSRTGLGETQYF. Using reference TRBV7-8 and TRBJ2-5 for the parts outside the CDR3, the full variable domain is GAGVSQSPRYKVAKRGQDVALRCDPISGHVSLFWYQQALGQGPEFLTYFQNEAQLDKSGLPSDRFFAERPEGSVSTLKIQRTQQEDSAVYLCASSSRTGLGETQYFGPGTRLLVL.

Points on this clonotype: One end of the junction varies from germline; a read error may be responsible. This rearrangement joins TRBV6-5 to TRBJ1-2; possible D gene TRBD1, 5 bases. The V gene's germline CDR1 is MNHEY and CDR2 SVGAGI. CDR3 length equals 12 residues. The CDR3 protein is CASSQGNCGYTF. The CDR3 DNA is TGTGCCAGCAGTCAGGGAAACTGTGGCTACACCTTC.

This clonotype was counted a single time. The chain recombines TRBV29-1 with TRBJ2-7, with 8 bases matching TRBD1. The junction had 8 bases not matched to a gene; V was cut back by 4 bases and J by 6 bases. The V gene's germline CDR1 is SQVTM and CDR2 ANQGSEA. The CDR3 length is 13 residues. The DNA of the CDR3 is TGCAGCGTTGCTTCGGGGACAGGTGGCGAGCAGTACTTC. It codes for CSVASGTGGEQYF.

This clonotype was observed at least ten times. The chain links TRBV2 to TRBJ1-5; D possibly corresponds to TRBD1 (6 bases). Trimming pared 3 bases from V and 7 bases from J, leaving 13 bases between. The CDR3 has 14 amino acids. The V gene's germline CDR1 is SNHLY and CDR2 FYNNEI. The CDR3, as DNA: TGTGCCAGCAGTGAGGGCAGGGGTAGGCAGCCCCAGCATTTT. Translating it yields CASSEGRGRQPQHF.

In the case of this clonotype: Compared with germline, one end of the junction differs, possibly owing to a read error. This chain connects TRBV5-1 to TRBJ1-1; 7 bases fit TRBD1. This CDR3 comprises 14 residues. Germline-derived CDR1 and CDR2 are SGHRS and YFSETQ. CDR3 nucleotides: TGTGCCAGCAGCAATACAGGGGACAACACTGAAGCTTTCTTT. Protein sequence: CASSNTGDNTEAFF.